The T cell receptor beta chain described here comes from a study of T cells in localized non-small cell lung cancer (dated by TCRdb to 2020 to 2022). About the investigation overall: The study analyzed T cell repertoires of hundreds of early-stage NSCLC patients, comparing tumors and uninvolved tumor-adjacent lungs. All 250 or so NSCLC patients in the cohort were treatment-naive and had localized lung tumors that were resected. Of the NSCLC patients, about 130 were male and 85 to 110 were female, and the mean age was roughly 61 years.

At diagnosis, peripheral blood, uninvolved tumor-adjacent lung and tumor were collected and stored as a combination of fresh-frozen and FFPE material. Study-level results and caveats: Since the design was exploratory, TCR variables were selected using unadjusted p-values with no false-discovery rate correction. Because multi-region sequencing of the tumors was not done, intratumor heterogeneity could not be ruled out. Higher T cell density in blood was associated with longer overall survival, whereas higher clonality in adjacent lung was associated with shorter survival. A median of 57 of the top 100 tumor clones turned up in the paired uninvolved adjacent lung, and some 27 of those clones also ranked among the top 100 of that same adjacent lung. The highest T cell clonality was observed in uninvolved tumor-adjacent lung, where clonality exceeded that of tumor, suggesting that antigenic responses were more focused in uninvolved tumor-adjacent lung.

TCR beta CDR3 regions were sequenced from DNA using the immunoSEQ Assay. The study's own analysis went as follows. To compute T cell density, TCR beta template counts were normalized to usable DNA, which was estimated by amplifying housekeeping genes. The preseqR package was used to estimate richness by extrapolating to 400,000 templates for PBMC samples and to 120,000 templates for tissue samples. Clonality was defined by subtracting Pielou's evenness from one. Tissue-enriched TCRs were identified by differential abundance testing using productive amino-acid clonotypes, minimum total count 5 and alpha 0.1. The Jaccard Index and the Morisita Overlap Index were used to quantify repertoire overlap between compartments. GLIPH grouped TCR beta CDR3s together with public tetramer-defined viral CDR3s, and a viral motif had to include at least three viral sequences and also show V-gene enrichment. As stored in TCRdb, this immuneACCESS dataset retains in-frame rearrangements with V and J assigned. A fraction of the clones does not appear; measured against another copy, unresolved V genes explain less than half of the discrepancy, and the remainder lacks a known reason. For V, J and clone size, that table is used; D and trimming come from the DNA. Counted in this sample were approximately 890 clones; approximately 23% of them appeared once. The leading ten clones occupy around 21% of the sample.

In the germline V gene, CDR1 corresponds to MNHGY and CDR2 to SAAAGT. CDR3 length: 15 amino acids, cysteine to phenylalanine. CDR3 DNA is the only sequence kept; it has 45 bases, read in frame from the first base. Trimming leaves V shorter by 2 bases and J shorter by 5 bases, with the junction holding 4 bases beyond the gene matches. This clone was seen more than once but under ten times. Its antigen is still unknown. It has no much larger one-base neighbor in the sample; base qualities were not kept. The sequence links TRBV6-8 to TRBJ2-2, with 8 junctional bases fitting TRBD1. The sequence was collected from a female donor older than 55 with stage II squamous cell lung carcinoma. The sequenced sample was lung tumor tissue, obtained before any cancer treatment. The DNA reads as follows: TGTGCCAGCAGTTACCTTCAGGGGGCAACCGGGGAGCTGTTTTTT. Translated, it gives CASSYLQGATGELFF.